This entry describes one T cell receptor beta chain. The sample is drawn from a study of blood T cell repertoires in COVID-19. About the research overall: From T cells, B-cell-depleted T cells, or PBMCs came the material, which was cDNA or gDNA.

Clones were read by immunoSEQ multiplex PCR, and TCRdb kept only the in-frame ones, dropping some. The sample contains 180,000 or so clones, about four fifths of which appear only once. Germline V gene sequence: CDR1 SEHNR, CDR2 FQNEAQ (reference sequence). Deletions cut 5 bases from V and 6 bases from J, with 16 bases between. The length of the CDR3 is 14 residues. Material: peripheral blood. The sequence was collected from a woman in her thirties or forties with COVID-19, enrolled during active disease. This chain connects TRBV7-9 to TRBJ1-1, with a tentative D call TRBD1 (5 bases). Here the CDR3 DNA reads TGTGCCAGCAGCCCCCGTGGGGGAGGGGCTGAAGCTTTCTTT. The encoded protein is CASSPRGGGAEAFF. The complete variable domain, with remaining parts taken from reference TRBV7-9 and TRBJ1-1, reads DTGVSQNPRHKITKRGQNVTFRCDPISEHNRLYWYRQTLGQGPEFLTYFQNEAQLEKSRLLSDRFSAERPKGSFSTLEIQRTEQGDSAMYLCASSPRGGGAEAFFGQGTRLTVV.